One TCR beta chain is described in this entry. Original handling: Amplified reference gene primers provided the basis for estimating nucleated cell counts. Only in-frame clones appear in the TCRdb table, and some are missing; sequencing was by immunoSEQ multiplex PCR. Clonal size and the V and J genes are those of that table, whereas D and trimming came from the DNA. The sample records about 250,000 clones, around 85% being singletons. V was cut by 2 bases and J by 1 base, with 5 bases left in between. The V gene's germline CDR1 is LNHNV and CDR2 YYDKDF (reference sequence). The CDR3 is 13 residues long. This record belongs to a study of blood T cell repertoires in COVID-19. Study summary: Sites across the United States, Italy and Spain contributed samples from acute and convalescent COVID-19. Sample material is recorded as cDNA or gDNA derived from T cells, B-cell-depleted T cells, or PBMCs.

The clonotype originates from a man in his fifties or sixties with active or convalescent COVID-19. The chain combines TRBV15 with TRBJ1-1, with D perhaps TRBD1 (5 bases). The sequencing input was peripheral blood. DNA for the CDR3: TGTGCCACCAGCAGACAGGGGAACACTGAAGCTTTCTTT. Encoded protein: CATSRQGNTEAFF.